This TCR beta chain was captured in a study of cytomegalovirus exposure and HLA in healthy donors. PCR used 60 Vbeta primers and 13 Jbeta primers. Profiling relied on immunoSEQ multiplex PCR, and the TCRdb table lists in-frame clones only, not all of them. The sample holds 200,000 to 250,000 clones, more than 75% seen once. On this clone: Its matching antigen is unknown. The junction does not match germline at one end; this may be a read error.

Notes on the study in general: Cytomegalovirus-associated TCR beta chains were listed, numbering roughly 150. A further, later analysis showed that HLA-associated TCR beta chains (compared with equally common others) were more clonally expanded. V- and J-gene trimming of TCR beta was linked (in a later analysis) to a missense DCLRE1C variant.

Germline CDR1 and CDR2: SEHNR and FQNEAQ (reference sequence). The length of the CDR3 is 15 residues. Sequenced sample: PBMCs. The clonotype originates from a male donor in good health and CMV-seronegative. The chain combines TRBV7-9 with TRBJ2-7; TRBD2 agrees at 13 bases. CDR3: CSSSPGLAGSYEQYF. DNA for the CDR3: TGTTCCAGCAGCCCGGGACTAGCGGGATCCTACGAGCAGTACTTC.